This is a list of T cell receptor beta chains from one sample in a study of cytomegalovirus exposure and HLA in healthy donors. The table came from immunoSEQ multiplex PCR; TCRdb's copy has only in-frame clones and leaves some out. The table has fewer than 150,000 clones, approximately 80% seen once. The sample comprised PBMCs. The receptors shown here come from a male donor in good health and CMV-seronegative. Both conserved end residues are part of each CDR3. D genes are given only for firm matches. Size values are once, few and many counts, or a class for expanded clones, and some rows have none.

clone size	J gene	D gene	CDR3 length	V gene	CDR3 protein	CDR3 DNA
NA	TRBJ2-2	NA	14	TRBV11-3	CASSRTTNTGELFF	TGTGCCAGCAGTAGGACTACGAACACCGGGGAGCTGTTTTTT
NA	TRBJ1-3	NA	17	TRBV19	CASREFGQSISGNTIYF	TGTGCCAGTAGAGAATTCGGACAGTCAATCTCTGGAAACACCATATATTTT
NA	TRBJ2-1	TRBD2	14	TRBV28	CASLLAGGPNEQFF	TGTGCCAGCCTACTAGCGGGAGGGCCCAATGAGCAGTTCTTC
NA	TRBJ2-7	NA	13	TRBV6-5	CASALDIFYEQYF	TGTGCCAGCGCTCTGGACATTTTCTACGAGCAGTACTTC
once	TRBJ2-7	NA	15	TRBV27	CASSGTLGIQGEQYF	TGTGCCAGCAGTGGAACCTTAGGGATTCAGGGCGAGCAGTACTTC
NA	TRBJ1-3	NA	13	TRBV7-8	CASSQGPENTIYF	TGTGCCAGCAGCCAGGGGCCCGAAAACACCATATATTTT
few	TRBJ2-7	NA	14	TRBV6-6	CASSYDSPSYEQYF	TGTGCCAGCAGTTACGACAGCCCCTCCTACGAGCAGTACTTC
NA	TRBJ2-5	NA	12	TRBV5-1	CASSLAGETQYF	TGCGCCAGCAGCTTGGCCGGGGAGACCCAGTACTTC
NA	TRBJ2-1	TRBD2	15	TRBV30	CAWSVGQRGGAEQFF	TGTGCCTGGAGTGTAGGGCAGCGGGGGGGGGCTGAGCAGTTCTTC
few	TRBJ2-7	TRBD1	14	TRBV14	CASSPLDRAYEQYF	TGTGCCAGCAGCCCCCTCGACAGGGCCTACGAGCAGTACTTC
NA	TRBJ2-1	NA	16	TRBV19	CASSIGQPYLGGEQFF	TGTGCCAGTAGTATCGGTCAGCCTTATCTAGGGGGTGAGCAGTTCTTC
NA	TRBJ2-1	TRBD2	19	TRBV9	CASSVPGLAGAGPTNEQFF	TGTGCCAGCAGCGTACCGGGACTAGCGGGAGCTGGGCCTACGAATGAGCAGTTCTTC
NA	TRBJ2-1	TRBD2	16	TRBV28	CASSIAGGPSYNEQFF	TGTGCCAGCAGCATAGCGGGAGGGCCCTCCTACAATGAGCAGTTCTTC
NA	TRBJ1-3	NA	15	TRBV6-5	CASSAGGNTGNTIYF	TGTGCCAGCAGTGCGGGGGGGAATACTGGAAACACCATATATTTT
NA	TRBJ1-4	NA	17	TRBV25-1	CASSEGNGGLRSEKLFF	TGTGCCAGCAGTGAAGGGAACGGGGGGCTTCGGAGTGAAAAACTGTTTTTT
NA	TRBJ2-1	NA	16	TRBV5-4	CASSSPTSGGHNEQFF	TGTGCCAGCAGCTCGCCTACATCTGGAGGTCACAATGAGCAGTTCTTC
few	TRBJ2-1	NA	15	TRBV6-5	CASSQGEQGYNEQFF	TGTGCCAGCAGTCAAGGGGAACAAGGCTACAATGAGCAGTTCTTC
NA	TRBJ2-7	TRBD1	16	TRBV27	CASSLSWDSRTYEQYF	TGTGCCAGCAGTTTATCCTGGGACAGTCGAACCTACGAGCAGTACTTC
NA	TRBJ2-7	TRBD2	14	TRBV11-1	CASSFKRETYEQYF	TGTGCCAGCAGCTTTAAGCGGGAGACGTACGAGCAGTACTTC
NA	TRBJ2-5	NA	17	TRBV27	CASSLKVYRTEGETQYF	TGTGCCAGCAGTTTAAAGGTTTACCGGACAGAAGGAGAGACCCAGTACTTC
NA	TRBJ2-7	TRBD2	15	TRBV27	CASSPGLAGRSEQYF	TGTGCCAGCAGTCCCGGACTAGCGGGAAGGAGCGAGCAGTACTTC
NA	TRBJ2-7	NA	14	TRBV9	CASSVGLLAYEQYF	TGTGCCAGCAGCGTGGGACTTCTGGCCTACGAGCAGTACTTC
NA	TRBJ1-5	NA	12	TRBV30	CAWSPDKQPQHF	TGTGCCTGGAGTCCTGACAAACAGCCCCAGCATTTT
NA	TRBJ2-7	NA	15	TRBV6-5	CAAMNPGGNTYEQYF	TGTGCCGCGATGAACCCGGGGGGCAACACCTACGAGCAGTACTTC
NA	TRBJ2-7	NA	16	TRBV27	CASSLSKSGISYEQYF	TGTGCCAGCAGTTTATCGAAAAGCGGAATTTCCTACGAGCAGTACTTC
NA	TRBJ2-1	NA	16	TRBV19	CASSIGSGVSYNEQFF	TGTGCCAGTAGTATAGGTTCAGGCGTCTCCTACAATGAGCAGTTCTTC
NA	TRBJ1-5	NA	15	TRBV29-1	CSAVEGPEGNQPQHF	TGCAGCGCCGTGGAGGGGCCGGAGGGCAATCAGCCCCAGCATTTT
NA	TRBJ1-3	TRBD1	13	TRBV28	CASRTGGVNTIYF	TGTGCCAGCAGGACAGGGGGTGTAAACACCATATATTTT
NA	TRBJ2-7	NA	15	TRBV30	CAWKDYSSARYEQYF	TGTGCCTGGAAAGACTATAGCAGCGCACGGTACGAGCAGTACTTC
NA	TRBJ2-1	NA	15	TRBV7-6	CASRSSGGTYNEQFF	TGTGCCAGCAGATCCTCCGGGGGAACCTACAATGAGCAGTTCTTC
NA	TRBJ2-4	NA	16	TRBV27	CASSLTTAALGDIQYF	TGTGCCAGCAGTTTAACAACCGCGGCTCTCGGGGACATTCAGTACTTC
NA	TRBJ1-2	NA	13	TRBV11-1	CASSLVRNGGYTF	TGTGCCAGCAGCTTAGTCAGGAACGGTGGCTACACCTTC
NA	TRBJ1-5	NA	13	TRBV11-2	CASSVNSGQPQHF	TGTGCCAGCAGCGTAAACAGTGGGCAGCCCCAGCATTTT
once	TRBJ2-7	NA	14	TRBV10-3	CAISDNSGPYEQYF	TGTGCCATCAGTGACAATAGCGGCCCCTACGAGCAGTACTTC
NA	TRBJ2-7	TRBD2	16	TRBV7-2	CASSATVAGGAVEQYF	TGTGCCAGCAGCGCGACTGTAGCGGGAGGAGCGGTTGAGCAGTACTTC
NA	TRBJ2-7	TRBD2	14	TRBV27	CASSRASGLYEQYF	TGTGCCAGCAGTCGGGCTAGCGGACTTTACGAGCAGTACTTC
NA	TRBJ2-1	TRBD1	16	TRBV6-5	CASSYTDRVAHNEQFF	TGTGCCAGCAGTTACACGGACAGGGTGGCCCACAATGAGCAGTTCTTC
NA	TRBJ1-2	NA	13	TRBV6-5	CASSYGPGGGYTF	TGTGCCAGCAGTTACGGGCCGGGAGGTGGCTACACCTTC
NA	TRBJ1-2	NA	12	TRBV2	CANREAPGGYTF	TGTGCCAATCGCGAGGCCCCTGGTGGCTACACCTTC
NA	TRBJ2-7	TRBD2	16	TRBV28	CASSSTLAGAPYEQYF	TGTGCCAGCAGTTCCACTCTAGCGGGGGCACCCTACGAGCAGTACTTC
NA	TRBJ1-2	NA	14	TRBV27	CASSLGQGYHGYTF	TGTGCCAGCAGTTTAGGGCAGGGGTATCATGGCTACACCTTC
NA	TRBJ2-7	TRBD1	14	TRBV6-5	CASSPGTGYYEQYF	TGTGCCAGCAGTCCCGGGACAGGGTACTACGAGCAGTACTTC
NA	TRBJ2-6	TRBD2	15	TRBV5-4	CASTSGTTGANVLTF	TGTGCCAGCACCAGCGGGACTACTGGGGCCAACGTCCTGACTTTC
few	TRBJ2-1	TRBD2	13	TRBV29-1	CSVHSGSRNEQFF	TGCAGCGTTCATAGCGGGAGTAGGAATGAGCAGTTCTTC
NA	TRBJ2-3	NA	15	TRBV27	CASSLVRSSTDTQYF	TGTGCCAGCAGTTTGGTGCGTTCTAGCACAGATACGCAGTATTTT
NA	TRBJ2-7	NA	15	TRBV4-3	CASSQVQSSSYEQYF	TGCGCCAGCAGCCAAGTACAGTCCTCCTCCTACGAGCAGTACTTC
NA	TRBJ1-5	TRBD1	14	TRBV10-3	CATDRDYSNQPQHF	TGTGCCACTGACAGGGATTATAGCAATCAGCCCCAGCATTTT
NA	TRBJ2-1	NA	17	TRBV15	CATSRDWTDPSYNEQFF	TGTGCCACCAGCAGAGATTGGACTGACCCCTCCTACAATGAGCAGTTCTTC
NA	TRBJ2-7	TRBD2	15	TRBV2	CASSGAGPRGGEQYF	TGTGCCAGCAGTGGGGCGGGGCCCCGCGGGGGCGAGCAGTACTTC
NA	TRBJ1-4	NA	13	TRBV5-4	CASSWYGDEKLFF	TGTGCCAGCAGCTGGTACGGGGATGAAAAACTGTTTTTT
NA	TRBJ1-1	TRBD1	15	TRBV7-6	CASSWGQGAVVEAFF	TGTGCCAGCAGCTGGGGACAGGGGGCGGTTGTAGAAGCTTTCTTT
NA	TRBJ2-7	TRBD1	17	TRBV6-1	CASSEGFQGDLTYEQYF	TGTGCCAGCAGTGAGGGATTCCAGGGGGACCTAACCTACGAGCAGTACTTC
NA	TRBJ1-4	NA	11	TRBV20-1	CSARQGDKLFF	TGCAGTGCTAGACAAGGGGATAAGCTGTTTTTT
NA	TRBJ2-7	NA	16	TRBV6-1	CASSAAATGPYYEQYF	TGTGCCAGCAGTGCCGCGGCGACGGGTCCCTACTACGAGCAGTACTTC
NA	TRBJ1-1	NA	13	TRBV18	CASSQEGNTEAFF	TGTGCCAGCTCCCAGGAGGGGAACACTGAAGCTTTCTTT
NA	TRBJ1-5	NA	14	TRBV4-1	CASSQLQGNQPQHF	TGCGCCAGCAGCCAACTCCAGGGAAATCAGCCCCAGCATTTT
NA	TRBJ2-2	NA	15	TRBV7-2	CASSLQSGNTGELFF	TGTGCCAGCAGCTTACAATCCGGGAACACCGGGGAGCTGTTTTTT